The 19 T cell receptor beta chains in this list originate from one sample, sequenced in a study of tumor-infiltrating lymphocytes in oesophageal squamous cell carcinoma. TCRdb called the PCR reads again in MiXCR, with one record for every CDR3 protein. This sample carries roughly 17,000 distinct CDR3 sequences, around 48% of them seen once, and the ten largest clones take under 55%. The sequenced material came from normal esophageal tissue next to the tumor. Receptors were obtained from a female donor with esophageal squamous cell carcinoma.

Worth noting for this clonotype: This likely comes from a read error, as the CDR3 has no conserved phenylalanine or tryptophan at its end. It is unclear where the CDR3 begins or ends on the DNA, so no DNA is shown, and the CDR3 is as TCRdb lists it. The CDR3 sequence: CASSLNWGQGNEQYFGN. The chain employs TRBV7-3 and TRBJ2-1; the table assigns TRBD1, which was not confirmed against the DNA. Germline CDR1 and CDR2: SGHTA and FQGTGA. The CDR3 totals 17 residues, both ends included.

The V call is TRBV6-2 or TRBV6-3, the J call TRBJ2-1; D is ambiguous. The J call is in doubt because the DNA end fits TRBJ2-7 better. This CDR3 comprises 16 residues. Germline values: CDR1 MNHEY, CDR2 SVGEGT. The CDR3 loop is CASSYSRYDRNYEQYF. CDR3 sequence (DNA): TGTGCCAGCAGTTACTCGAGGTACGACCGTAACTACGAGCAGTACTTC.

By frequency in the sample, this clonotype is medium-sized. The chain employs TRBV12-3 or TRBV12-4 and TRBJ2-5; D is possibly TRBD1 or TRBD2 (7 bases each). This CDR3 region has 13 residues. V lost 6 bases and J lost 3, with 11 bases in between. CDR3 sequence: CASRRGTEETQYF. The CDR3, as DNA: TGTGCCAGCAGGCGGGGGACAGAAGAGACCCAGTACTTC.

This chain uses TRBV7-3 with TRBJ2-3; no definite D call. This CDR3 is 14 amino acids long. Trimming cost V 2 bases and J 2 bases, with 8 bases left between them. The V gene's germline CDR1 is SGHTA and CDR2 FQGTGA. The CDR3 loop reads CASSLGGTTDTQYF. DNA of the CDR3: TGTGCCAGCAGCTTAGGCGGAACCACAGATACGCAGTATTTT.

Concerning this clonotype itself: In this CDR3 the conserved last residue, phenylalanine or tryptophan, is missing, so a read error is likely. The DNA is left out, because the CDR3 cannot be placed on it with certainty; the CDR3 is given as TCRdb lists it. The J gene is TRBJ2-3, the V gene TRBV7-2; the table's D gene call, TRBD1, was not cross checked with the DNA. Germline V gene lookup returns CDR1 SGHTA and CDR2 FQGNSA. The CDR3 numbers 17 amino acids, ends counted. CDR3 residues: CASSLGLGTTGEQYFGP.

This chain links TRBV7-2 with TRBJ2-7; a possible D gene is TRBD2 (5 bases). The germline V and J ends were trimmed by 5 bases and 7 bases, with 18 bases remaining between them. The CDR3 consists of 14 residues. Germline CDR1 reads SGHTA; CDR2 reads FQGNSA. The CDR3 bases are TGTGCCAGCAGCATTCGACTACATCACAATGAGCAGTACTTC. It specifies CASSIRLHHNEQYF.

In the case of this clonotype: No conserved phenylalanine or tryptophan is present at the end of the CDR3, so a read error is the likely explanation. It is unclear where the CDR3 begins or ends on the DNA, so no DNA is shown, and the CDR3 is as TCRdb lists it. The chain links TRBV7-6 to TRBJ2-7; the table gives TRBD1 as D, unverified against the DNA. The CDR3 comprises 16 residues, both ends counted. The germline V gene has CDR1 SGHVS and CDR2 FNYEAQ. The CDR3 is CASSQGGRGDGYTFGS.

The V call is TRBV7-6, the J call TRBJ2-3; 8 bases agree with TRBD2. The germline gives CDR1 SGHVS, CDR2 FNYEAQ. This CDR3 region has 17 residues. With V trimmed by 0 bases and J by 5 bases, 10 bases remained unmatched. CDR3 DNA sequence: TGTGCCAGCAGCTTAGCGAGGACGGGAGGGCCTCAAGATACGCAGTATTTT. Translating it yields CASSLARTGGPQDTQYF.

There are many counts of this clonotype. This chain uses TRBV6-1 with TRBJ2-7; 7 positions agree with TRBD2. CDR1 and CDR2 from the germline V gene are MNHNS and SASEGT. The CDR3 consists of 15 residues. Trimming removed 2 bases from V and 7 bases from J; junction bases left unmatched: 11. The CDR3 DNA reads TGTGCCAGCAGTGAATCAGGTGGACTAGTTCGTGAGCAGTACTTC. As protein: CASSESGGLVREQYF.

Regarding this clonotype: A junction end diverges from the germline sequence, so it may reflect a read error. This chain joins TRBV24-1 and TRBJ2-5; D remains unclear. This CDR3 is built from 14 residues. Germline values: CDR1 KGHDR, CDR2 SFDVKD. CDR3 nucleotides: TGTGCCACCAGCCCATCAGGTTCCCAAGATACCCAGTACTTC. This sequence encodes CATSPSGSQDTQYF.

The rearrangement joins TRBV11-2 to TRBJ2-1; D may be TRBD2 (5 bases). V was shortened by 0 bases and J by 0 bases, with 12 bases between the two germline ends. Germline lookup yields CDR1 SGHAT and CDR2 FQNNGV. The CDR3 is made up of 17 amino acids. The CDR3 loop reads CASSLDRVGGSYNEQFF. The CDR3 DNA reads TGTGCCAGCAGCTTAGATCGAGTCGGAGGCTCCTACAATGAGCAGTTCTTC.

There are many counts of this clonotype. V gene TRBV6-1 combines with J gene TRBJ1-1, with unresolved D. Germline-derived CDR1 and CDR2 are MNHNS and SASEGT. With 6 bases removed from V and 4 bases from J, the gap between germline ends came to 15 bases. This CDR3 is 14 amino acids long. As DNA, the CDR3 is TGTGCCAGCAGACTTACGACCGCCGGCACTGAAGCTTTCTTT. Protein sequence: CASRLTTAGTEAFF.

This clonotype showed up many times. The chain links TRBV6-1 to TRBJ1-1; maybe TRBD1 (6 bases). The V end was cut by 7 bases, the J end by 4 bases, with 7 bases between. Germline V lookup: CDR1 MNHNS, CDR2 SASEGT. The CDR3 is 11 amino acids. The CDR3 coding sequence is TGTGCCAGCAAAGGGGGCACTGAAGCTTTCTTT. Translation: CASKGGTEAFF.

This clonotype has a count of ten or more. V and J are TRBV7-2 and TRBJ2-7; D perhaps matches TRBD2 (5 bases). Trimming left V 1 base short and J 1 base short, with 11 bases between. The CDR3 contains 15 residues. Germline assignment: CDR1 SGHTA and CDR2 FQGNSA. In DNA, the CDR3 is TGTGCCAGCAGCTTAGGTCGGGAACGGTCCTACGAGCAGTACTTC. As protein: CASSLGRERSYEQYF.

A few counts support this clonotype. The rearrangement uses TRBV6-1 and TRBJ2-3, with D unresolved. This CDR3 has 12 residues. Germline assignment: CDR1 MNHNS and CDR2 SASEGT. V gave up 2 bases and J gave up 8 bases, with 8 bases separating them. The CDR3 here is CASSEWGTTQYF. CDR3 nucleotides: TGTGCCAGCAGTGAATGGGGTACTACGCAGTATTTT.

This chain connects TRBV7-2 to TRBJ1-5; 7 bases match TRBD1. This CDR3 is built from 15 residues. Germline CDR1 and CDR2: SGHTA and FQGNSA. J gave up 8 bases and V 1 base, and 8 bases lay outside the gene matches. CDR3 region: CASSLGSRGREPQHF. CDR3 nucleotides: TGTGCCAGCAGCTTAGGGTCGAGGGGGCGAGAGCCCCAGCATTTT.

V usage is TRBV7-2 and J usage is TRBJ2-1, with a tentative D call TRBD1 (5 bases). The J call is doubtful: the DNA matches TRBJ2-7 better. The CDR3 is 13 residues long. CDR1 SGHTA and CDR2 FQGNSA come from the germline V gene. The CDR3 sequence is CASSRTGSYEQYF. DNA for the CDR3: TGTGCCAGCAGCCGTACAGGCTCCTACGAGCAGTACTTC.

This clonotype was detected many times. CDR3 loop: CASSEAGEGYGYTF. Written as DNA, the CDR3 is TGTGCCAGCAGTGAAGCCGGGGAGGGCTATGGCTACACCTTC. The rearrangement links TRBV6-1 to TRBJ1-2, with D unresolved. The V gene's germline CDR1 is MNHNS and CDR2 SASEGT. The CDR3 runs 14 residues. V lost 0 bases, J lost 4 bases, and 9 bases lay in between.

This clonotype was found many times. Here the CDR3 reads CASGGTNTEAFF. CDR3 nucleotides: TGCGCCAGTGGTGGCACTAACACTGAAGCTTTCTTT. The chain combines TRBV5-1 with TRBJ1-1, with D hard to call. Trimming left V 8 bases short and J 2 bases short, with 10 bases between. The germline V gene has CDR1 SGHRS and CDR2 YFSETQ. The CDR3 totals 12 residues.